The 3 T cell receptor beta chains below were found in one sample sequenced in a study of blood T cells in healthy people across ages. A J-beta primer mix and a sample-barcoded 5' primer were used in a second PCR of about 7 to 11 cycles. In TCRdb, the 5' RACE reads were re-called with MiXCR into one record per CDR3 protein. Of 1.5 million or so distinct CDR3 sequences listed, 42% were seen once; the top ten hold around 4%. Specimen: blood. All receptors come from a woman under 30 in good health.

The chain links TRBV4-3 to TRBJ2-1; TRBD2 agrees at 7 bases. Germline CDR1 and CDR2: LGHNA and YSLEER. V lost 4 bases, J lost 6 bases, and 9 bases stayed unmatched. The CDR3 has 15 amino acids. The DNA of the CDR3 is TGCGCCAGCAGCCTCCTGGGGAGCGGGGTCAATGAGCAGTTCTTC. Translation gives CASSLLGSGVNEQFF.

The chain is built from TRBV11-1 and TRBJ2-7; D call uncertain. Germline lookup yields CDR1 SGHAT and CDR2 FQDESV (reference sequence). This CDR3 region has 12 residues. V was pared by 8 bases and J by 2 bases, with 10 bases between. CDR3 loop: CASGQPAYEQYF. The CDR3 DNA reads as TGTGCCAGCGGTCAGCCTGCCTACGAGCAGTACTTC.

In its sample, this clonotype was seen a few times. The V gene is TRBV28, the J gene TRBJ2-7, with TRBD2 matching 7 bases. Germline V gene data show CDR1 as MDHEN and CDR2 as SYDVKM. V shed 5 bases and J 5 bases; nucleotides not matched to a gene: 12. The CDR3 is 15 amino acids. The CDR3 protein is CASSPRLALKDEQYF. Here the CDR3 DNA reads TGTGCCAGCAGTCCTAGACTAGCCCTGAAGGACGAGCAGTACTTC.